These T cell receptor beta chains were read from a single sample in a study of TIL therapy for anti-PD-1-resistant metastatic lung cancer. Sequencing used immunoSEQ multiplex PCR; TCRdb keeps in-frame clones, though not all of them. The sample yields about 32,000 clones, about 70% seen once. This sample comprised blood, obtained at baseline. These receptors were taken from a woman aged 25 to 80 with non-small cell lung cancer. Each CDR3 is given with its conserved first and last residue. Fields, in order: clone size, V gene, J gene, D gene, CDR3 length, CDR3 protein, CDR3 DNA. D genes are given only for firm matches. A row's size may be missing; if present it is once, few, many or a size class.

>NA|TRBV28|TRBJ1-5|NA|16
CASSLVGRLDNQPQHF
TGTGCCAGCAGTTTAGTGGGACGGCTTGACAATCAGCCCCAGCATTTT
>NA|TRBV18|TRBJ2-3|NA|12
CASSRDTNTQYF
TGTGCCAGCTCCAGGGACACCAATACGCAGTATTTT
>NA|TRBV5-1|TRBJ1-5|NA|19
CASRLPPDSPRSRNQPQHF
TGCGCCAGCAGATTACCACCGGACTCGCCAAGGAGCCGCAATCAGCCCCAGCATTTT
>NA|TRBV5-1|TRBJ2-2|NA|15
CASSFTQYNTGELFF
TGCGCCAGCAGCTTCACTCAGTATAACACCGGGGAGCTGTTTTTT
>NA|TRBV19|TRBJ2-7|NA|14
CASSIGSNVYEQYF
TGTGCCAGTAGTATCGGTAGCAACGTCTACGAGCAGTACTTC
>NA|TRBV7-2|TRBJ2-1|NA|17
CASSLAAPRGSCNEQFF
TGTGCCAGCAGTCTGGCGGCCCCGAGGGGGTCCTGCAATGAGCAGTTCTTC
>NA|TRBV6-6|TRBJ2-5|NA|12
CATTAVGETQYF
TGTGCCACGACAGCGGTGGGGGAGACCCAGTACTTC
>few|TRBV29-1|TRBJ2-7|TRBD1|13
CSVSPGQGFEQYF
TGCAGCGTCTCCCCGGGACAGGGGTTCGAGCAGTACTTC
>few|TRBV7-8|TRBJ1-4|NA|16
CASSVNRGGGNEKLFF
TGTGCCAGCAGCGTAAATCGGGGGGGAGGAAATGAAAAACTGTTTTTT
>NA|TRBV5-8|TRBJ1-5|NA|15
CASSRVGEGNQPQHF
TGTGCCAGCAGTAGAGTGGGAGAGGGCAATCAGCCCCAGCATTTT
>NA|TRBV7-9|TRBJ2-7|NA|14
CASSLAVGVAEQYF
TGTGCCAGCAGCTTAGCGGTAGGGGTCGCCGAGCAGTACTTC
>once|TRBV10-3|TRBJ2-2|TRBD2|17
CAISESTSGRGTGELFF
TGTGCCATCAGTGAGTCGACTAGCGGGAGGGGCACCGGGGAGCTGTTTTTT
>NA|TRBV6-1|TRBJ1-1|TRBD1|14
CASAGTGAYLEAFF
TGTGCCAGCGCCGGGACAGGAGCGTACTTGGAGGCTTTCTTT
>NA|TRBV11-2|TRBJ2-1|NA|15
CASSAIRGKDNEQFF
TGTGCCAGCAGCGCGATACGAGGCAAGGACAATGAGCAGTTCTTC
>NA|TRBV7-9|TRBJ2-7|TRBD1|16
CASSSPMPGQNYEQYF
TGTGCCAGCAGCTCGCCTATGCCGGGACAGAACTACGAGCAGTACTTC
>NA|TRBV30|TRBJ1-2|TRBD1|15
CAWSVGQVSHYGYTF
TGTGCCTGGAGTGTTGGACAGGTCTCTCACTATGGCTACACCTTC
>NA|TRBV10-1|TRBJ2-1|TRBD2|19
CASRVPNEIAGTRRNEQFF
TGCGCCAGCAGAGTCCCGAATGAAATTGCCGGGACTAGGAGGAATGAGCAGTTCTTC
>NA|TRBV23-1|TRBJ2-6|NA|18
CASSKPQGPLSGANVLTF
TGCGCCAGCAGTAAACCCCAAGGGCCCCTTAGCGGGGCCAACGTCCTGACTTTC
>once|TRBV19|TRBJ1-5|NA|20
CASSIGLRGEGSYSNQPQHF
TGTGCCAGTAGTATAGGGCTGAGGGGGGAGGGATCCTATAGCAATCAGCCCCAGCATTTT
>NA|TRBV5-4|TRBJ1-3|NA|14
CASSLEPSGNTIYF
TGTGCCAGCAGCTTGGAGCCCTCTGGAAACACCATATATTTT
>few|TRBV6-5|TRBJ1-1|NA|13
CASNNFKNTEAFF
TGTGCCAGCAACAACTTCAAGAACACTGAAGCTTTCTTT
>NA|TRBV5-4|TRBJ2-3|TRBD2|19
CASSLKPGLAGRWADTQYF
TGTGCCAGCAGCCTTAAACCGGGACTAGCGGGACGGTGGGCAGATACGCAGTATTTT
>NA|TRBV5-1|TRBJ1-5|NA|16
CASSLGVGDGDQPQHF
TGCGCCAGCAGCTTGGGGGTTGGGGACGGGGATCAGCCCCAGCATTTT
>NA|TRBV5-4|TRBJ1-2|NA|14
CASREGLRVYGYTF
TGTGCCAGCAGAGAGGGCCTGCGGGTCTACGGCTACACCTTC
>NA|TRBV29-1|TRBJ1-2|NA|14
CSIYGGGGLGGYTF
TGCAGCATTTACGGGGGCGGCGGACTGGGGGGCTACACCTTC
>NA|TRBV29-1|TRBJ2-4|TRBD1|15
CSVYGQGVAKNIQYF
TGCAGCGTCTACGGACAGGGTGTAGCCAAAAACATTCAGTACTTC
>once|TRBV19|TRBJ2-3|TRBD1|16
CASSPPGTGGQDTQYF
TGTGCCAGTAGTCCCCCCGGGACAGGAGGTCAAGATACGCAGTATTTT
>NA|TRBV15|TRBJ1-5|NA|15
CATSSLDGRNQPQHF
TGTGCCACCAGCAGCCTGGATGGGCGCAATCAGCCCCAGCATTTT
>NA|TRBV11-2|TRBJ1-1|NA|15
CASSSKDWVDTEAFF
TGTGCCAGCAGCTCGAAGGACTGGGTGGACACTGAAGCTTTCTTT
>NA|TRBV18|TRBJ2-7|NA|13
CASSPPLAREQYF
TGTGCCAGCTCACCACCCCTAGCAAGGGAGCAGTACTTC